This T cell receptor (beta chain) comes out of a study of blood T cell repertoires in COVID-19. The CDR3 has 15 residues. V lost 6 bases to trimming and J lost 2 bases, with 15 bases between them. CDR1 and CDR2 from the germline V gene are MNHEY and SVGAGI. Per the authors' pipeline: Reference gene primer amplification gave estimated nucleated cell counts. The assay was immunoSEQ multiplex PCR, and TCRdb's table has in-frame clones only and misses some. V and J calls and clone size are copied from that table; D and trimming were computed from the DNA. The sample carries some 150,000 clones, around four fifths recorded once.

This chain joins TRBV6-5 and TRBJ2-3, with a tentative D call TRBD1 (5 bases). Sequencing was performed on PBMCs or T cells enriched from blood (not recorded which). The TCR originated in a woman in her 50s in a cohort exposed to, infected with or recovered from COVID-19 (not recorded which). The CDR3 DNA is TGTGCCAGCAGGCCTCGGACACAAAACACAGATACGCAGTATTTT. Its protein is CASRPRTQNTDTQYF.